Sequencing of this T cell receptor (beta chain) was carried out in a study of OX40 agonist ivuxolimab in advanced cancers. In the study overall: With a range of roughly 20 to 90, age averaged approximately 60 years, and about 83% were male.

Autoimmune disease history or systemic immunosuppression excluded patients. A note on this clone: Its antigen is unidentified.

The method was immunoSEQ multiplex PCR; TCRdb's version includes in-frame clones alone and lacks a portion of them. The sample has 50,000 to 65,000 clones, approximately 83% seen once. Broader study findings: Low clonal expansion, among the lowest seen, marked partial responders at 0.1-3.0 mg/kg. Expanded peripheral T-cell antigen specificity went undetermined.

The CDR3 extends over 11 amino acids. Trimming shortened V by 6 bases and J by 3 bases, and 9 bases separated the two germline ends. Germline V gene sequence: CDR1 DFQATT, CDR2 SNEGSKA (reference sequence). Here the sequenced sample was CD4+ or CD8+ T cells sorted from blood, taken in a trial of the OX40 agonist ivuxolimab. The clonotype originates from an adult with an advanced solid tumor such as melanoma, head and neck, liver or kidney cancer. The gene calls are TRBV20-1 and TRBJ2-7; D may be TRBD2 (5 bases). The CDR3 reads CSAATNYEQYF. CDR3 nucleotide sequence: TGCAGTGCCGCGACTAACTACGAGCAGTACTTC.